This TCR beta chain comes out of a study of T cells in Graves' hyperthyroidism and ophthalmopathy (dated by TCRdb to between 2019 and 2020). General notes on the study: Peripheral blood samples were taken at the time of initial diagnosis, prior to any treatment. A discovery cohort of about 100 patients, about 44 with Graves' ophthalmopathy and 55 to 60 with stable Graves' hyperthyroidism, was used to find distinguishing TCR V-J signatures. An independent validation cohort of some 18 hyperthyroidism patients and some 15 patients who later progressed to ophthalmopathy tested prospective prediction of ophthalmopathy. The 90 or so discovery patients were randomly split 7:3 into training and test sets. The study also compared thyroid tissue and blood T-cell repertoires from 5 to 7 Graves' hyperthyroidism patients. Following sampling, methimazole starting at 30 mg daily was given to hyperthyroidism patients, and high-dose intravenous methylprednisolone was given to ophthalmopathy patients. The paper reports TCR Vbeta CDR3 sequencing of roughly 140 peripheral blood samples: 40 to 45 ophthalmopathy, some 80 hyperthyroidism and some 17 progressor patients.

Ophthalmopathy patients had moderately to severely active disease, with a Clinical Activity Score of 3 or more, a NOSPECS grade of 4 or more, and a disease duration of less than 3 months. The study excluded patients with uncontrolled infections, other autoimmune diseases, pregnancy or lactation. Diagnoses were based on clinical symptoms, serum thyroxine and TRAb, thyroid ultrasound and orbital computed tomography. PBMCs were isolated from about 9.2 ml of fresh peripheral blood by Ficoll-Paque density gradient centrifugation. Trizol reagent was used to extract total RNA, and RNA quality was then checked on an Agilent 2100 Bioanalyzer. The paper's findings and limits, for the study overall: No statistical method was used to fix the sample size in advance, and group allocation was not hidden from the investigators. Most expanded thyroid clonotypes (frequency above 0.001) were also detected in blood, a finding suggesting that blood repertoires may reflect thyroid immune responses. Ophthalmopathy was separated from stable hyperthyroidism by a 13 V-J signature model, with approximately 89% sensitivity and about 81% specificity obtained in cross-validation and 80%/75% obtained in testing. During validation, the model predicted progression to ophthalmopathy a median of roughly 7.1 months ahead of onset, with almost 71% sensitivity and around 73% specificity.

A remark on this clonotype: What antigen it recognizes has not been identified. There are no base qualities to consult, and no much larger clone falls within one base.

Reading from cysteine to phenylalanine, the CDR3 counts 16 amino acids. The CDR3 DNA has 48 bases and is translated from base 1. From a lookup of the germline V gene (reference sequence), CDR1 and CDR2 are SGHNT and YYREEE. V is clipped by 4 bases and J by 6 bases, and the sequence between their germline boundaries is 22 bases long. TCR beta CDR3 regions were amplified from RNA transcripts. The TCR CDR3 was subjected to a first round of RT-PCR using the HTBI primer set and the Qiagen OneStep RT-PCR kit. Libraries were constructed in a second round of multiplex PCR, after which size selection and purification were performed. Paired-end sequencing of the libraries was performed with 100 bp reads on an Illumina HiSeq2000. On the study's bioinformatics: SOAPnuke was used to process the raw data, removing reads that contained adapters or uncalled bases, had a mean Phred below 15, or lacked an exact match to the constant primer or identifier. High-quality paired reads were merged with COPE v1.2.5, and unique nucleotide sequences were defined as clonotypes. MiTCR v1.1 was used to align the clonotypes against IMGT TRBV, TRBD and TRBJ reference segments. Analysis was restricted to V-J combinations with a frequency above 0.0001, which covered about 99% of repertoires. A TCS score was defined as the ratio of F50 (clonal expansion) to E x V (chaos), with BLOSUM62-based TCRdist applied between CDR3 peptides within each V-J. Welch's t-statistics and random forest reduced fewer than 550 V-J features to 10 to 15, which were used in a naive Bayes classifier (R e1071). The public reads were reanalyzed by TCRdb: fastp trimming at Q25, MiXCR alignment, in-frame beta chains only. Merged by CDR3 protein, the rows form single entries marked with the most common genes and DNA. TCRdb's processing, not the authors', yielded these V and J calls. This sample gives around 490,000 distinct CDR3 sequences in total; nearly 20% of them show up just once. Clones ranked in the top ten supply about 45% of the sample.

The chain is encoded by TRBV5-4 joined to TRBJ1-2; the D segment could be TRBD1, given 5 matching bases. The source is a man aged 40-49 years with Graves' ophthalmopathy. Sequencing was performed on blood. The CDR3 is CASSRQGTGLADGYTF. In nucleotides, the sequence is TGTGCCAGCAGCCGGCAGGGCACAGGACTCGCAGATGGCTACACCTTC.